The 9 T cell receptor beta chains below were found in one sample sequenced in a study of T cells in Graves' hyperthyroidism and ophthalmopathy. The investigators amplified TCR beta CDR3 regions from RNA transcripts. Researchers ran a first-round RT-PCR on the TCR CDR3 using the HTBI primer set. TCRdb passed the multiplex PCR reads through MiXCR, listing each CDR3 protein once. The profile shows under 300,000 distinct CDR3 sequences, 13% to 15% of them singletons. The sample comprised blood. The receptors were gathered from a woman between 50 and 59 years old with Graves' hyperthyroidism that later progressed to Graves' ophthalmopathy.

This clonotype was found a few times. V and J are TRBV27 and TRBJ2-3; D is ambiguous. Germline V gene lookup returns CDR1 MNHEY and CDR2 SMNVEV (reference sequence). The CDR3 spans 15 residues. V was clipped by 3 bases and J by 2 bases, with 12 bases between them. CDR3: CASSFTTPTTDTQYF. In DNA, the CDR3 is TGTGCCAGCAGTTTTACTACCCCGACCACAGATACGCAGTATTTT.

This clonotype was detected many times. This chain uses TRBV6-1 with TRBJ2-1; a weak D match, TRBD2 (6 bases). The germline V and J ends were trimmed by 3 bases and 4 bases, with 13 bases remaining between them. Germline V gene data show CDR1 as MNHNS and CDR2 as SASEGT. The CDR3 extends over 15 amino acids. The CDR3 nucleotides read TGTGCCAGCAGTGAGCTGCTAGCGCTTTACAATGAGCAGTTCTTC. This sequence encodes CASSELLALYNEQFF.

The V gene is TRBV11-2, the J gene TRBJ2-1; the match to TRBD2 covers 13 bases. V shed 5 bases and J 0 bases; nucleotides not matched to a gene: 10. This CDR3 region has 19 residues. The germline V gene has CDR1 SGHAT and CDR2 FQNNGV. CDR3 DNA: TGTGCCAGCAGCCATTCCCCGGGACTAGCGGGGAGCTCCTACAATGAGCAGTTCTTC. It codes for CASSHSPGLAGSSYNEQFF.

This clonotype turned up a few times. The chain is built from TRBV2 and TRBJ2-7; D unresolved. Trimming cost V 4 bases and J 1 base, with 14 bases left between them. Germline values: CDR1 SNHLY, CDR2 FYNNEI. CDR3 length: 15 amino acids. CDR3 in DNA: TGTGCCAGCAGTGTACGAGACTCCAAGTCCTACGAGCAGTACTTC. Translating gives CASSVRDSKSYEQYF.

This clonotype was seen ten or more times. The CDR3 protein is CASCRRGGETQYF. In nucleotides, the CDR3 is TGTGCCAGTTGCCGCAGAGGTGGGGAGACCCAGTACTTC. The genes are TRBV28 and TRBJ2-5; D remains ambiguous. Trimming took 9 bases from V and 5 from J, leaving 16 bases between them. In germline, CDR1 is MDHEN, CDR2 SYDVKM. The CDR3 has 13 amino acids.

This clonotype was counted many times. This chain joins TRBV11-3 and TRBJ2-1; the match to TRBD2 covers 15 bases. V lost 4 bases, J lost 1 base, and 5 bases stayed unmatched. Germline V gene sequence: CDR1 SGHNT, CDR2 YENEEA. This CDR3 has 18 amino acids. DNA of the CDR3: TGTGCCAGCAGCTCGGGACTAGCGGGAGGCGGATCCTACAATGAGCAGTTCTTC. Amino acids: CASSSGLAGGGSYNEQFF.

This clonotype was seen a handful of times. This chain connects TRBV5-4 to TRBJ2-1; the D gene is possibly TRBD2 (6 bases). V lost 4 bases, J lost 5 bases, and 19 bases lay in between. CDR1 SGHNT and CDR2 YYREEE come from the germline V gene (reference sequence). This CDR3 is built from 16 residues. The CDR3 DNA reads as TGTGCCAGCAGCCCGGGGGTCAGTCAACCGCACAATGAGCAGTTCTTC. This codes for CASSPGVSQPHNEQFF.

Ten or more counts support this clonotype. The rearrangement joins TRBV28 to TRBJ1-1; D not resolved. This CDR3 has 14 amino acids. Germline lookup yields CDR1 MDHEN and CDR2 SYDVKM. V lost 0 bases, J lost 4 bases, and 9 bases lay in between. CDR3 sequence reads: CASSLWGSGTEAFF. The DNA for the CDR3 is TGTGCCAGCAGTTTATGGGGCAGTGGCACTGAAGCTTTCTTT. The variable domain in full, completed from reference TRBV28 and TRBJ1-1, reads DVKVTQSSRYLVKRTGEKVFLECVQDMDHENMFWYRQDPGLGLRLIYFSYDVKMKEKGDIPEGYSVSREKKERFSLILESASTNQTSMYLCASSLWGSGTEAFFGQGTRLTVV.

This clonotype was seen ten or more times. The rearrangement links TRBV28 to TRBJ2-5, with TRBD2 identical over 9 bases. The junction had 7 bases not matched to a gene; V was cut back by 3 bases and J by 5 bases. CDR3 length: 15 residues. Germline CDR1 and CDR2: MDHEN and SYDVKM. The CDR3: CASSLQGLASETQYF. DNA for the CDR3: TGTGCCAGCAGTTTGCAGGGACTAGCTTCGGAGACCCAGTACTTC. Filled out from reference TRBV28 and TRBJ2-5, the complete variable domain reads DVKVTQSSRYLVKRTGEKVFLECVQDMDHENMFWYRQDPGLGLRLIYFSYDVKMKEKGDIPEGYSVSREKKERFSLILESASTNQTSMYLCASSLQGLASETQYFGPGTRLLVL.